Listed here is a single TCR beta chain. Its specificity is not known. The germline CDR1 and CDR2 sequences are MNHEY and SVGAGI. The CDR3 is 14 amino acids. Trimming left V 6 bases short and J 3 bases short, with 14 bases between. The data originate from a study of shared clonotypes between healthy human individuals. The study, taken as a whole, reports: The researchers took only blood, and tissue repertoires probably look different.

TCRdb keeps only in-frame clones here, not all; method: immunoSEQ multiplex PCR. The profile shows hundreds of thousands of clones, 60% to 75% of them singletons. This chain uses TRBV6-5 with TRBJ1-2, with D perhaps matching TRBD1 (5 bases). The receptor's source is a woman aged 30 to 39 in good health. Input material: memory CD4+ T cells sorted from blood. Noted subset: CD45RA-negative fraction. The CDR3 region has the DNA TGTGCCAGCAGACCCCCAACAGGTTACTATGGCTACACCTTC. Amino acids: CASRPPTGYYGYTF.